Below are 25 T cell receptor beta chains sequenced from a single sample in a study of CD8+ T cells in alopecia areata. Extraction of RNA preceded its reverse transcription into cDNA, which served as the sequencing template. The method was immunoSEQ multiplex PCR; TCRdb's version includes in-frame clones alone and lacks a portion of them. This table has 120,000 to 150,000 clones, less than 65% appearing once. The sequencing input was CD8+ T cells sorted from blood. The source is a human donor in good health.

DNA of the CDR3: TGTGCCAGTAGTATGAGGACTAGCGGGAGGTACAATGAGCAGTTCTTC. It is translated as CASSMRTSGRYNEQFF. This chain connects TRBV19 to TRBJ2-1; TRBD2 matches 14 bases. The germline CDR1 and CDR2 sequences are LNHDA and SQIVND (reference sequence). CDR3 length: 16 amino acids. V was pared by 3 bases and J by 4 bases, with 2 bases of the junction left unmatched.

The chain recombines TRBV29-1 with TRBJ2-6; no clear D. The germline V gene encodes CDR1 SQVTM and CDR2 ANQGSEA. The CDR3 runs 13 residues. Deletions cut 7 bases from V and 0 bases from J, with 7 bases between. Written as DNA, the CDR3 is TGCAGCGCCCTTAACTCTGGGGCCAACGTCCTGACTTTC. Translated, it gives CSALNSGANVLTF.

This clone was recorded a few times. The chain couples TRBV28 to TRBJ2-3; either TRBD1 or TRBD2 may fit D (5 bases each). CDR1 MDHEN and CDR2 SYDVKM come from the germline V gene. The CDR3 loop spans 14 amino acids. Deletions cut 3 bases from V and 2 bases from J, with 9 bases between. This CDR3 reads CASSFSGPTDTQYF. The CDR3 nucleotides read TGTGCCAGCAGTTTCTCGGGGCCCACAGATACGCAGTATTTT. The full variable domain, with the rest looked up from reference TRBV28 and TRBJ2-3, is DVKVTQSSRYLVKRTGEKVFLECVQDMDHENMFWYRQDPGLGLRLIYFSYDVKMKEKGDIPEGYSVSREKKERFSLILESASTNQTSMYLCASSFSGPTDTQYFGPGTRLTVL.

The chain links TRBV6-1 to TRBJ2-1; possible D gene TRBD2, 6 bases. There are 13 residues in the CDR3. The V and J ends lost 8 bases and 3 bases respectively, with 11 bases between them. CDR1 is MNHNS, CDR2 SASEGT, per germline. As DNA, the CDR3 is TGTGCCAGCGGACTAACCGACTACAATGAGCAGTTCTTC. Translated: CASGLTDYNEQFF.

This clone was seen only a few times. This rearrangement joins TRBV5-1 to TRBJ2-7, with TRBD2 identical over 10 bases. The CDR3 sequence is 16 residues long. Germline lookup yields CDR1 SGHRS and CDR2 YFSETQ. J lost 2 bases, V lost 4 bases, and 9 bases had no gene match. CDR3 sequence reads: CASSPPAGGATYEQYF. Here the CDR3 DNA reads TGCGCCAGCAGCCCTCCAGCGGGAGGGGCCACCTACGAGCAGTACTTC.

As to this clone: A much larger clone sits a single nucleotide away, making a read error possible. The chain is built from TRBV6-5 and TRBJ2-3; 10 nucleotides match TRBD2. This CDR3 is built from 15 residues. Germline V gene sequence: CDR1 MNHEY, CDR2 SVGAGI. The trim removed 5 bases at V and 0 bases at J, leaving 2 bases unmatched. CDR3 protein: CASSVTSGSTDTQYF. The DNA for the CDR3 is TGTGCCAGCAGTGTGACTAGCGGGAGCACAGATACGCAGTATTTT.

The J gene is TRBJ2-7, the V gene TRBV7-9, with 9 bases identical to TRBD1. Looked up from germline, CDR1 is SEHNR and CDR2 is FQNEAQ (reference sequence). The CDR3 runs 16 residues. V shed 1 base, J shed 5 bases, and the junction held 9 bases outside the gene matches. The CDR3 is CASSLVWTGVVHEQYF. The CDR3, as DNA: TGTGCCAGCAGCTTAGTATGGACAGGGGTAGTCCACGAGCAGTACTTC.

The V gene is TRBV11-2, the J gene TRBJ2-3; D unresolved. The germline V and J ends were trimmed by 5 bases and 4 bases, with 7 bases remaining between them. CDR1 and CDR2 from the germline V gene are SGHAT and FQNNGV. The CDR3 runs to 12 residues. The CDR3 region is CASSLTPDTQYF. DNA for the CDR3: TGTGCCAGCAGCCTAACCCCAGATACGCAGTATTTT.

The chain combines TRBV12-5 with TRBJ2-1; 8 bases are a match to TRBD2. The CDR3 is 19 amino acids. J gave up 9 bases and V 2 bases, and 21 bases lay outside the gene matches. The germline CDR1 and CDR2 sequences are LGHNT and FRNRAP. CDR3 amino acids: CASGLKASGLPTRGPEQFF. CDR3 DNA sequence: TGTGCTAGTGGTTTGAAGGCTAGCGGGCTTCCAACCCGGGGCCCTGAGCAGTTCTTC.

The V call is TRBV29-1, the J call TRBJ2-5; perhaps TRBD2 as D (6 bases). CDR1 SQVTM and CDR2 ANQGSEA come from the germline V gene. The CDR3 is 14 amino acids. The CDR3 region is CTLRDSGGGETQYF. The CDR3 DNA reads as TGCACCCTACGGGATAGCGGTGGCGGAGAGACCCAGTACTTC.

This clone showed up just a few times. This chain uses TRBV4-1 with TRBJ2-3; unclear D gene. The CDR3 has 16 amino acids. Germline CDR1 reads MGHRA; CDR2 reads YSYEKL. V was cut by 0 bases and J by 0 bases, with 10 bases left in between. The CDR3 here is CASSQEEFRSTDTQYF. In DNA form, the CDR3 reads TGCGCCAGCAGCCAAGAAGAGTTCCGGAGCACAGATACGCAGTATTTT.

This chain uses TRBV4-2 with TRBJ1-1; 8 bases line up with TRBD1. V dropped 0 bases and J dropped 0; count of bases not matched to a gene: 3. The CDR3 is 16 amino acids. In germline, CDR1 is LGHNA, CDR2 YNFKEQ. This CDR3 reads CASSQDRTGMNTEAFF. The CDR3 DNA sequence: TGTGCCAGCAGCCAAGACAGGACAGGGATGAACACTGAAGCTTTCTTT.

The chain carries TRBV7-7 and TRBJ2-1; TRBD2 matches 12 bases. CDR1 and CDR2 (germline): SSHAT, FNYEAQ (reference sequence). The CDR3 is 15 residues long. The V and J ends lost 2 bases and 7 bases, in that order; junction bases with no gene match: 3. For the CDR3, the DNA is TGTGCCAGCAGCTTAACACTAGCGGGAGGTAATGAGCAGTTCTTC. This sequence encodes CASSLTLAGGNEQFF.

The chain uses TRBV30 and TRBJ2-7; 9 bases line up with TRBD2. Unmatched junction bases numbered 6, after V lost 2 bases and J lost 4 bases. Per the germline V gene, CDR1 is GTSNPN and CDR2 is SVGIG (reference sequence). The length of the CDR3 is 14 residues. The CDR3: CAWSLAGGPYEQYF. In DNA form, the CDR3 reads TGTGCCTGGAGTTTGGCGGGAGGGCCATACGAGCAGTACTTC.

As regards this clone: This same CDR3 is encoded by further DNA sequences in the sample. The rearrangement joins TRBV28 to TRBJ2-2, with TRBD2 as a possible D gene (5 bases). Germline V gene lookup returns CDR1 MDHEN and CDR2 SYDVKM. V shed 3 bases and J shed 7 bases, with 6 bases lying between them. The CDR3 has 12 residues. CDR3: CASSFGSGELFF. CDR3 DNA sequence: TGTGCCAGCAGTTTTGGGAGCGGGGAGCTGTTTTTT.

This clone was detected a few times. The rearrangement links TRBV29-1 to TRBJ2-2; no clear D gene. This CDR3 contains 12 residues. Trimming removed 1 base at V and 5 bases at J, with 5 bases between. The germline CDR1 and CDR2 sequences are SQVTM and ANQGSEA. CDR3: CSVEVLTGELFF. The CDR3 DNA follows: TGCAGCGTTGAAGTTTTAACCGGGGAGCTGTTTTTT.

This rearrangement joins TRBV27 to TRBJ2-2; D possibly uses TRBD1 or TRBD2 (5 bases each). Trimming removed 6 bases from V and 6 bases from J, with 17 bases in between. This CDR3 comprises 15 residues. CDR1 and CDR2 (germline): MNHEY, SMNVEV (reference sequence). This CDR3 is CASRPIGGGAGELFF. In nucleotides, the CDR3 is TGTGCCAGCAGACCAATAGGTGGGGGAGCCGGGGAGCTGTTTTTT.

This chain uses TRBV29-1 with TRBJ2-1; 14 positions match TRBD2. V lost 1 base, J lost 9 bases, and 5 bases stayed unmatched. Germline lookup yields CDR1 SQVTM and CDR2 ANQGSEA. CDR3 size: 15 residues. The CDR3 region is CSVEATSGRAPEQFF. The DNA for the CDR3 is TGCAGCGTTGAAGCGACTAGCGGGAGGGCTCCTGAGCAGTTCTTC.

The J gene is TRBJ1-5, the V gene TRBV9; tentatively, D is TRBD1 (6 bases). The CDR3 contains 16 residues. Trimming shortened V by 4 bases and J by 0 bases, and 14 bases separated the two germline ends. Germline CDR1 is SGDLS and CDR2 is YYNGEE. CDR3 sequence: CASSSGGGFSNQPQHF. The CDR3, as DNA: TGTGCCAGCAGCTCAGGAGGGGGGTTTAGCAATCAGCCCCAGCATTTT.

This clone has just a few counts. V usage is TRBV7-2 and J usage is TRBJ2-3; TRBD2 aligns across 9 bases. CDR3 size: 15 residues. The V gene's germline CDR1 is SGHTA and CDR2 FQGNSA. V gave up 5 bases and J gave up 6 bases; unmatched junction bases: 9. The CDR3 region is CASSRKVAGGDTQYF. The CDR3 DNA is TGTGCCAGCAGCCGCAAAGTGGCGGGAGGGGATACGCAGTATTTT.

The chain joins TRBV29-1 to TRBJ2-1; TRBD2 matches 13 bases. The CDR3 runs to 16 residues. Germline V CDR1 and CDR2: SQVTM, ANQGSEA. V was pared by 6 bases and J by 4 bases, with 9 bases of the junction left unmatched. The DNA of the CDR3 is TGCAGCGTCGCCGGACTAGCGGGAGTTGCTTACAATGAGCAGTTCTTC. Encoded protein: CSVAGLAGVAYNEQFF.

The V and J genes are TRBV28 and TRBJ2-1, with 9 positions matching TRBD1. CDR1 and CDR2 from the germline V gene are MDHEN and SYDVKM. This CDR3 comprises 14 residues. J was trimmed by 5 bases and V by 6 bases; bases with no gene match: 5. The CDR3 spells CASRLGQGNNEQFF. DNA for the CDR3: TGTGCCAGCAGATTAGGACAGGGGAACAATGAGCAGTTCTTC.

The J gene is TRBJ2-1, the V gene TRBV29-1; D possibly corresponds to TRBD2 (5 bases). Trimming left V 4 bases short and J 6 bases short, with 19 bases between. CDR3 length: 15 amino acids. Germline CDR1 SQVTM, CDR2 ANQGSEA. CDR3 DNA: TGCAGCGTTGTTTGGGCTAAGAAGGGAGCCAATGAGCAGTTCTTC. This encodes CSVVWAKKGANEQFF.

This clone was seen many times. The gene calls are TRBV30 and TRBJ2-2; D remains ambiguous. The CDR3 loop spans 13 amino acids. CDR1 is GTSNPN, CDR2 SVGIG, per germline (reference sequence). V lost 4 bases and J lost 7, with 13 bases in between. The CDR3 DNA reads TGTGCCTGGAATGCTGGGAACGACGGGGAGCTGTTTTTT. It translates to CAWNAGNDGELFF.

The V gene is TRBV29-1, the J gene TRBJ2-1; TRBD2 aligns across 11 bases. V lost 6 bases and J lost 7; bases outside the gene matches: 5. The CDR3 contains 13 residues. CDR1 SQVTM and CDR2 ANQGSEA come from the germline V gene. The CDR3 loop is CSVVAGGPNEQFF. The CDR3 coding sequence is TGCAGCGTGGTAGCGGGAGGGCCTAATGAGCAGTTCTTC.